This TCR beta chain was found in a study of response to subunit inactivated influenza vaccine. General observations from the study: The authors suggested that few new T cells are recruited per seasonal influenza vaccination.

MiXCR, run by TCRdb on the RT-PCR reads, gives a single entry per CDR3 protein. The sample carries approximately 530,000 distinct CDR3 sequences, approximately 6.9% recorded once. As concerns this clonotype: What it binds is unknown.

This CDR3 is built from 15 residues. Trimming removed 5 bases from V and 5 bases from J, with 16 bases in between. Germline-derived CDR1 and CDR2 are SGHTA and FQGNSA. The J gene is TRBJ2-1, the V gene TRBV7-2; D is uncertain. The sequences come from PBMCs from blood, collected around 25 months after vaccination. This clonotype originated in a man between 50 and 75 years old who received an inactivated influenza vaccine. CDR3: CASSPRGTENNEQFF. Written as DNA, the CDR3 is TGTGCCAGCAGCCCCCGCGGTACGGAGAACAATGAGCAGTTCTTC.